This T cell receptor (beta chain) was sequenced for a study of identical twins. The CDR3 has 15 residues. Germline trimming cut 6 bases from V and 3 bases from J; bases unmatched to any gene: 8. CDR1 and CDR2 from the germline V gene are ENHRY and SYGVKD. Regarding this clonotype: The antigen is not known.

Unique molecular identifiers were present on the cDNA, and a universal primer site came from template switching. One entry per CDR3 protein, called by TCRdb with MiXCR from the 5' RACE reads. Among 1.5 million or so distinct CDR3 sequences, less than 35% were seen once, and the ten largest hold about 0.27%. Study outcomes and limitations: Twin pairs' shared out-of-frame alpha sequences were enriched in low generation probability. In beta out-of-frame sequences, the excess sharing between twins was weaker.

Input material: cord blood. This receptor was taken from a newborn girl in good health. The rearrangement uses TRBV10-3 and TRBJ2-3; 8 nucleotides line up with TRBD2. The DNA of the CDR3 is TGTGCCATCAGGGGGAGCGGGGGTAATACAGATACGCAGTATTTT. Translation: CAIRGSGGNTDTQYF.